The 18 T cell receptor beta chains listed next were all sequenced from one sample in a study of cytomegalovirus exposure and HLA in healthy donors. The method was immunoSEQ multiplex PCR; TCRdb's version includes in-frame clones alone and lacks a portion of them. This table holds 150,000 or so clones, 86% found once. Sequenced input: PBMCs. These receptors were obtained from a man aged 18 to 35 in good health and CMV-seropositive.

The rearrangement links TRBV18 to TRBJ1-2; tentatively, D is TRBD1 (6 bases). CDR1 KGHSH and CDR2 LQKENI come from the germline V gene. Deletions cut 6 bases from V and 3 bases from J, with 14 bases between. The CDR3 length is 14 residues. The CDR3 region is CASSNDRIHYGYTF. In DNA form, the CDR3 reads TGTGCCAGCTCCAATGACAGGATCCACTATGGCTACACCTTC.

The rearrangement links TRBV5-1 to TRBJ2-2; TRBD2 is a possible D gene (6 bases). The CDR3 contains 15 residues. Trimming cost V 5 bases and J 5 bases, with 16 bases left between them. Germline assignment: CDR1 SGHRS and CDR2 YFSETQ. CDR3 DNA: TGCGCCAGCAGGCGGACTAAGCGGTGGACCGGGGAGCTGTTTTTT. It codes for CASRRTKRWTGELFF. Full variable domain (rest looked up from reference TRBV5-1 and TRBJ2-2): KAGVTQTPRYLIKTRGQQVTLSCSPISGHRSVSWYQQTPGQGLQFLFEYFSETQRNKGNFPGRFSGRQFSNSRSEMNVSTLELGDSALYLCASRRTKRWTGELFFGEGSRLTVL.

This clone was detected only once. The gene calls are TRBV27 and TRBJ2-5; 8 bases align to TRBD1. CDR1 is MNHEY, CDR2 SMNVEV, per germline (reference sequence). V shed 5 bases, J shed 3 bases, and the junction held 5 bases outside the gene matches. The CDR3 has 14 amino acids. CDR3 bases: TGTGCCAGCAGTCCCTGGACAGGGAAAGAGACCCAGTACTTC. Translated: CASSPWTGKETQYF.

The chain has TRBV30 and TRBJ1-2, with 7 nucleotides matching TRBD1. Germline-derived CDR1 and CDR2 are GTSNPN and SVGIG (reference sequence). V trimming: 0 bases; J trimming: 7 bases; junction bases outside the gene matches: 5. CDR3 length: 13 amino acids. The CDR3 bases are TGTGCCTGGAGTGTACTTTCAGGGGGTGGCTACACCTTC. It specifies CAWSVLSGGGYTF.

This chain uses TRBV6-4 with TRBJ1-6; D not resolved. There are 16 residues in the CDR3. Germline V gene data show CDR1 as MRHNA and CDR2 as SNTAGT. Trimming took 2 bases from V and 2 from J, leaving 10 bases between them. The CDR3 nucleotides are TGTGCCAGCAGTGACAGGGAGTGGACCTATAATTCACCCCTCCACTTT. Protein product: CASSDREWTYNSPLHF.

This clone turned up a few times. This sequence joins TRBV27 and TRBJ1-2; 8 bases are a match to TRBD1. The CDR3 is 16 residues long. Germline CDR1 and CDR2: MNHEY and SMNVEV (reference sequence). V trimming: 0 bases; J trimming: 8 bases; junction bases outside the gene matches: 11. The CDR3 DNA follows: TGTGCCAGCAGTTTATCGGAGACAGGGGTACTGAGAGGCTACACCTTC. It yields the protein CASSLSETGVLRGYTF.

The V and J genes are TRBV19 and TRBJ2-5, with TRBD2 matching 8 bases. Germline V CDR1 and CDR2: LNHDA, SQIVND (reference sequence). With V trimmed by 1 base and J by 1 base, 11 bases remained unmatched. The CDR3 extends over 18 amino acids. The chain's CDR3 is CASSIALSGAGGQETQYF. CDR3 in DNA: TGTGCCAGTAGTATAGCCTTGAGTGGGGCGGGGGGCCAAGAGACCCAGTACTTC. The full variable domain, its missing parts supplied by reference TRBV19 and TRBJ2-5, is DGGITQSPKYLFRKEGQNVTLSCEQNLNHDAMYWYRQDPGQGLRLIYYSQIVNDFQKGDIAEGYSVSREKKESFPLTVTSAQKNPTAFYLCASSIALSGAGGQETQYFGPGTRLLVL.

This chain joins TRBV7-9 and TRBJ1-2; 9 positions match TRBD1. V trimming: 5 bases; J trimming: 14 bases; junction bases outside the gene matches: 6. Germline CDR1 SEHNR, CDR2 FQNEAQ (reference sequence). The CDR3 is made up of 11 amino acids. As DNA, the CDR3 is TGTGCCAGCAGCCTCCGGGACAGGGCAACCTTC. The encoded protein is CASSLRDRATF.

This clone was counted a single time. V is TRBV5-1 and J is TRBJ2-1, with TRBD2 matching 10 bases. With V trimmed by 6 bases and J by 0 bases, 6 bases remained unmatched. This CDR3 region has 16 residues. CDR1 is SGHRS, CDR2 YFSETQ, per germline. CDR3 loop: CASTSGGLSSYNEQFF. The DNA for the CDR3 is TGCGCCAGCACTAGCGGGGGCCTGAGCTCCTACAATGAGCAGTTCTTC.

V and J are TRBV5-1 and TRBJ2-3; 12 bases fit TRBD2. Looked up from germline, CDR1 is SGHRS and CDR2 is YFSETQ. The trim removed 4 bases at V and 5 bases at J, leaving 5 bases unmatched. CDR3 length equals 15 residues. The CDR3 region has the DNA TGCGCCAGCAGCGTATCTAGCGGGGGGGGAGATACGCAGTATTTT. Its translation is CASSVSSGGGDTQYF.

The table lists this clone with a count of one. The CDR3 DNA is TGTGCCAGCAGCTTAGACGGGGGGACCTACGAGCAGTACTTC. Its translation: CASSLDGGTYEQYF. V usage is TRBV11-1 and J usage is TRBJ2-7; 7 bases are shared with TRBD2. The germline CDR1 and CDR2 sequences are SGHAT and FQDESV (reference sequence). The CDR3 sequence is 14 residues long. V was pared by 1 base and J by 2 bases, with 2 bases of the junction left unmatched.

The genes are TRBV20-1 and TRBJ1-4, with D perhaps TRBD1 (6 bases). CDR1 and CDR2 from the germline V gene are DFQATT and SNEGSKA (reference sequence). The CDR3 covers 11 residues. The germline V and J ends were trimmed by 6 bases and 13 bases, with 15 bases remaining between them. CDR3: CSATSGRGLFF. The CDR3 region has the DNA TGCAGTGCCACGTCAGGCAGGGGACTGTTTTTT.

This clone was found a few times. CDR3 amino acids: CASGLDTGQGRNTIYF. The CDR3 DNA is TGTGCTAGTGGTTTGGACACGGGACAGGGAAGAAACACCATATATTTT. This chain joins TRBV12-5 and TRBJ1-3, with 9 bases lining up with TRBD1. Germline CDR1 and CDR2: LGHNT and FRNRAP. V lost 1 base to trimming and J lost 5 bases; unmatched junction nucleotides: 6. The CDR3 spans 16 residues.

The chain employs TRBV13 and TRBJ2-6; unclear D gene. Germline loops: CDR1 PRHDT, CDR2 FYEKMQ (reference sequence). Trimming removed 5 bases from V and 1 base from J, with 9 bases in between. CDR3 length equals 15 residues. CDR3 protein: CASSVTFSGANVLTF. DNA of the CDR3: TGTGCCAGCAGCGTGACATTTTCTGGGGCCAACGTCCTGACTTTC.

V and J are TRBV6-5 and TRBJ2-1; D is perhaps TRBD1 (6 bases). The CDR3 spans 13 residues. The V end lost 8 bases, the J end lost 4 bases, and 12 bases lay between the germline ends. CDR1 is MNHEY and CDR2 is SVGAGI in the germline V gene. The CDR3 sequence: CASSETGYNEQFF. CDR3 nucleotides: TGTGCCAGCTCCGAGACAGGTTACAATGAGCAGTTCTTC.

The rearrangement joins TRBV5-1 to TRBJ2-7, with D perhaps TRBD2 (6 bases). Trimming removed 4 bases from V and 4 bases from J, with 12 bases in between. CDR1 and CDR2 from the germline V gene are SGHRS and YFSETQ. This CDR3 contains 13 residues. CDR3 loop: CASSQRVGYEQYF. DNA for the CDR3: TGCGCCAGCAGCCAGCGGGTGGGGTACGAGCAGTACTTC. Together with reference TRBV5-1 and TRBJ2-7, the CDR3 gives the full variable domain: KAGVTQTPRYLIKTRGQQVTLSCSPISGHRSVSWYQQTPGQGLQFLFEYFSETQRNKGNFPGRFSGRQFSNSRSEMNVSTLELGDSALYLCASSQRVGYEQYFGPGTRLTVT.

CDR3 loop: CASSQSTSGVTGGTDTQYF. CDR3 in DNA: TGTGCCAGCAGCCAATCGACTAGCGGGGTTACGGGGGGCACAGATACGCAGTATTTT. The chain has TRBV4-2 and TRBJ2-3, with 11 bases fitting TRBD2. CDR1 is LGHNA, CDR2 YNFKEQ, per germline. Losses at the gene ends were 2 bases for V and 1 base for J; bases not matched to a gene: 11. The CDR3 loop spans 19 amino acids.

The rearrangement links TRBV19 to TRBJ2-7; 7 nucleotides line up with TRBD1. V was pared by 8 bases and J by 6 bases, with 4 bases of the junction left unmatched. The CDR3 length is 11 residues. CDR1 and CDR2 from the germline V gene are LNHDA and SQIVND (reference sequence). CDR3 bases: TGTGCCAGTGCGGACAGGTTCGAGCAGTACTTC. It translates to CASADRFEQYF.